The T cell receptor (beta chain) described here comes from a study of beta chain features in type 1 diabetes (dated by TCRdb to 2016 to 2018). The study in broad terms: Patients and healthy donors did not differ in mean age, gender distribution, total cell number or subset yield. A total of roughly 100 million sorted cells were examined across all samples, and the number of cells per subset was strongly correlated with RNA yield. In the study, TCRB repertoires of sorted circulating CD4+ T cell subsets from recently diagnosed type 1 diabetes patients were compared with those of matched healthy donors. Regulatory and stem cell-like memory subsets were obtained from only 8 patients and roughly 8 healthy donors, while naive and central memory subsets were obtained from all 28 donors. Here is what the overall study found, with its caveats: Because cDNA was sequenced instead of genomic DNA, highly expressing activated cells could be over-represented, though the groups showed no difference in activation or CD3 levels. At VDJ recombination sites, type 1 diabetes patients had fewer insertions and more deleted nucleotides, which implies abnormalities in thymic rearrangement. Shorter templates might be favored by PCR, yet because patient and control samples were amplified and corrected together, any such skew would affect both groups equally. Because small numbers of individuals were included in the HLA sub-analyses, any influence of HLA type on TCRB rearrangement was left unresolved. Naive, central memory and regulatory TCRB repertoires appeared to be more similar among patients than among healthy donors. A moderate but significant shortening of TCRB CDR3 length was observed in type 1 diabetes patients in all four CD4+ subsets.

A remark on this clone: Its recognized antigen is unknown. One base away there is no much larger clone; base qualities are not given.

All of the isolated RNA was reverse transcribed with the High Capacity cDNA Reverse Transcription Kit, so expressed TCRB transcripts were sequenced. Naive, central memory and regulatory T cell samples underwent deep immunoSEQ sequencing, averaging about 3.57 million total reads per sample. Sorted cells were lysed in RLT buffer and RNA was extracted with DNase-treated RNeasy Micro or Mini kits, depending on cell number. To prevent cross-contamination, each cell subset was processed individually, whereas patient and healthy donor samples were processed jointly. The immunoSEQ multiplex PCR was used to amplify TCRB sequences from cDNA, yielding 87-bp fragments that span the CDR3 region. Sequencing of the amplicons was performed on the Illumina HiSeq platform. On the authors' methods: Synthetic template baselines were used to correct PCR bias computationally, reads within Hamming distance 2 were collapsed together, and singletons that could not be merged were discarded. Reads were aligned to IMGT to assign V, D and J genes, CDR3 length, and insertions or deletions at six rearrangement sites. Within each subset, clonotype counts were normalized to sorted cell number, after which true diversity and Gini coefficients were computed with the tcR R package. The overlap coefficient, calculated on TCRB nucleotide sequences, was used to measure repertoire sharing. Out-of-frame TCRB sequences from naive cells were analyzed to stand in for the pre-selection repertoire. TCRdb re-hosts the immuneACCESS table, in-frame sequences only. Its copies lack some clones; in the studies checked, an unresolved V gene accounts for under half of them, and the cause for the rest is not known. V and J calls and clone size are those listed in that table; D and trimming were worked out from the DNA. For this sample the table gives a few hundred thousand clones, of which roughly an eighth were detected only once. The ten largest clones take up more than 0.015% of the sample.

A single peripheral blood draw of around 100 mL on average was collected from each donor into heparinised tubes. A BD FACSAria II and a panel including CD45RO, CCR7, CD25, CD127, CD95 and CD27 were used to sort naive, central memory, regulatory and stem cell-like memory CD4+ T cells. Purity was above 95% for every sorted population. PBMCs were isolated immediately by Lymphoprep density gradient centrifugation and stained directly without culture. To minimize batch effects, samples were stained and sorted in pairs, one healthy donor with one patient per experiment. CDR1 and CDR2 are read off the germline V gene as SNHLY and FYNNEI. Including cysteine and phenylalanine, the CDR3 has 14 amino acids. Solely the CDR3 DNA is kept, with 42 bases framed from the first base. V drops 10 bases and J drops 0 bases, leaving 16 bases in between.

This receptor chain uses TRBV2 and TRBJ2-7, and perhaps TRBD1 as D gene, on 5 matching bases. Sequencing was carried out using naive CD4+ T cells from blood. The cell subset or site label corresponds to: true naive CD4+ T cells. The TCR comes from a young man with type 1 diabetes. The CDR3 reads as follows: CATKDQGSSYEQYF. In nucleotides, the sequence is TGTGCCACCAAAGATCAGGGATCCTCCTACGAGCAGTACTTC.